The 5 T cell receptor beta chains in this list originate from one sample, sequenced in a study of blood T cell repertoires in COVID-19. Libraries were prepared by immunoSEQ multiplex PCR; TCRdb keeps only in-frame clonotypes and omits some of them. The data hold just under 55,000 clones, with 90% observed a single time. What was sequenced was peripheral blood. The receptors here all came from a middle-aged woman with active COVID-19.

The chain couples TRBV6-4 to TRBJ2-3; D possibly corresponds to TRBD1 (6 bases). The V gene lost 0 bases and the J gene lost 3 bases, with 13 bases spanning the gap. Germline V gene lookup returns CDR1 MRHNA and CDR2 SNTAGT. This CDR3 comprises 16 residues. CDR3 bases: TGTGCCAGCAGTGACTCGGGAACTAGGGGGACAGATACGCAGTATTTT. Its protein is CASSDSGTRGTDTQYF.

This chain uses TRBV7-9 with TRBJ2-3, with D perhaps TRBD1 (7 bases). CDR1 and CDR2 (germline): SEHNR, FQNEAQ (reference sequence). This CDR3 region has 19 residues. V lost 0 bases and J 1 base, leaving 20 bases between the germline ends. This chain's CDR3 is CASSLASAGLRGGTDTQYF. The CDR3 nucleotides are TGTGCCAGCAGCTTAGCGTCGGCGGGACTCAGGGGGGGCACAGATACGCAGTATTTT. The whole variable domain, filled in from reference TRBV7-9 and TRBJ2-3, reads DTGVSQNPRHKITKRGQNVTFRCDPISEHNRLYWYRQTLGQGPEFLTYFQNEAQLEKSRLLSDRFSAERPKGSFSTLEIQRTEQGDSAMYLCASSLASAGLRGGTDTQYFGPGTRLTVL.

The V gene is TRBV2, the J gene TRBJ1-2; D may be TRBD1 (6 bases). The CDR3 is 14 amino acids. The germline gives CDR1 SNHLY, CDR2 FYNNEI. Trimming took off 7 bases at V and 4 bases at J, with 16 bases between the two ends. Here the CDR3 reads CASKMAQGSYGYTF. The DNA for the CDR3 is TGTGCCAGCAAAATGGCGCAGGGGAGCTATGGCTACACCTTC.

The chain carries TRBV13 and TRBJ1-2; possibly TRBD1 for D (6 bases). CDR1 and CDR2 from the germline V gene are PRHDT and FYEKMQ (reference sequence). Trimming cost V 3 bases and J 3 bases, with 11 bases left between them. There are 14 residues in the CDR3. The CDR3 DNA reads as TGTGCCAGCAGCTTTGGGGGCGTTCACTATGGCTACACCTTC. Protein sequence: CASSFGGVHYGYTF.

The genes are TRBV2 and TRBJ2-7; no definite D call. The CDR3 totals 13 residues. Germline values: CDR1 SNHLY, CDR2 FYNNEI. V dropped 4 bases and J dropped 4 bases, with 11 bases sitting between them. As DNA, the CDR3 is TGTGCCAGCAGTGGGCTAGTCTCGTACGAGCAGTACTTC. Protein sequence: CASSGLVSYEQYF.